This T cell receptor beta chain derives from a study of blood T cell repertoires in COVID-19. Study details: The cDNA or gDNA used as material had been derived from T cells, B-cell-depleted T cells, or PBMCs.

Sequencing used immunoSEQ multiplex PCR; TCRdb keeps in-frame clones, though not all of them. The sample has about 120,000 clones, roughly 79% seen once. The TCR sequence derives from a man between 65 and 85 years old with acute or convalescent COVID-19. Material: peripheral blood.

CDR3 amino acids: CASSPDRMDQPQHF. CDR3 coding DNA: TGCGCCAGCAGCCCGGACAGGATGGATCAGCCCCAGCATTTT. The V and J genes are TRBV5-1 and TRBJ1-5; TRBD1 aligns across 7 bases. The germline gives CDR1 SGHRS, CDR2 YFSETQ. J lost 5 bases, V lost 4 bases, and 6 bases had no gene match. The CDR3 covers 14 residues.